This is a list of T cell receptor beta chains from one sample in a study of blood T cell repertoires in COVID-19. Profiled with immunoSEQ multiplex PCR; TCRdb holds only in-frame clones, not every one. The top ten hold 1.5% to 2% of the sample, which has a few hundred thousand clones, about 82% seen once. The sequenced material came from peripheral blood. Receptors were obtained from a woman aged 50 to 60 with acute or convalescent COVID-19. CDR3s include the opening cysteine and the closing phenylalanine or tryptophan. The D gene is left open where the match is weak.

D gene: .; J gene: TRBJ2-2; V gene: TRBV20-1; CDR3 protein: CSARNTGELFF; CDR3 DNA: TGCAGTGCCAGGAACACCGGGGAGCTGTTTTTT
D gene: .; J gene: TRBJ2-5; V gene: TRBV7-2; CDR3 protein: CASSYPPGVRETQYF; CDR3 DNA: TGTGCCAGCAGTTACCCCCCAGGGGTGCGAGAGACCCAGTACTTC
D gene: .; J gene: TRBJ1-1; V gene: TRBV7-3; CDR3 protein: CASSSDMNTEAFF; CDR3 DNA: TGTGCCAGCAGCTCCGACATGAACACTGAAGCTTTCTTT
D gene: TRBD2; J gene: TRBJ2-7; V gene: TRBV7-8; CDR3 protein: CASSFDSPSGSPSLSYEQYF; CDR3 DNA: TGTGCCAGCAGCTTTGACAGTCCGAGCGGGAGCCCCTCTCTCTCCTACGAGCAGTACTTC
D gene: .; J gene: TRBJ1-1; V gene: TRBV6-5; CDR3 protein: CASSYGSTEAFF; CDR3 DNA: TGTGCCAGCAGTTACGGCTCCACTGAAGCTTTCTTT
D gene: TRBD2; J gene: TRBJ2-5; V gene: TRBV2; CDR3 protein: CASSPLAGVEETQYF; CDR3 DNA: TGTGCCAGCAGTCCACTAGCGGGAGTGGAGGAGACCCAGTACTTC
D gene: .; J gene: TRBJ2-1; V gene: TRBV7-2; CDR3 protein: CASSLEGDYSGNEQFF; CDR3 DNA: TGTGCCAGCAGCTTAGAGGGGGACTACTCGGGAAATGAGCAGTTCTTC
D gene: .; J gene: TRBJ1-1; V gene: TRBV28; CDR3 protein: CASSARGGALEAFF; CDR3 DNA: TGTGCCAGCAGCGCTCGGGGGGGGGCCCTTGAAGCTTTCTTT
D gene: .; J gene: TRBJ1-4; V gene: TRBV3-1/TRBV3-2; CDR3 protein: CASSQVGELFF; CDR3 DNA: TGTGCCAGCAGCCAAGTAGGAGAACTGTTTTTT
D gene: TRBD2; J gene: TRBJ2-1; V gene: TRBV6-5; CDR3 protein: CASSFRREGRNEQFF; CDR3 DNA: TGTGCCAGCAGTTTTCGGCGGGAGGGCCGTAATGAGCAGTTCTTC
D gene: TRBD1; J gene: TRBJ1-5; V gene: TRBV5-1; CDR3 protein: CASSSQPQGGDQPQHF; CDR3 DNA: TGCGCCAGCAGCTCTCAGCCACAGGGGGGGGATCAGCCCCAGCATTTT
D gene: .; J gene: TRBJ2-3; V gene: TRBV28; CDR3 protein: CASSLVTDSDTQYF; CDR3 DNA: TGTGCCAGCAGTTTGGTAACTGACTCAGATACGCAGTATTTT
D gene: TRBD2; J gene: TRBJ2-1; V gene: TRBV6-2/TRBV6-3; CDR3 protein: CASSFRTSGLYNEQFF; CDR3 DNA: TGTGCCAGCAGTTTTCGGACTAGCGGGCTGTACAATGAGCAGTTCTTC